One sample yielded the 13 T cell receptor beta chains listed below, sequenced in a study of T cell responses to AZD1222 COVID-19 vaccine. Sequencing was performed with immunoSEQ multiplex PCR; in TCRdb, only in-frame clones are kept and a portion is missing. The table records roughly 170,000 clones, about 91% of them present only once. The sequences come from peripheral blood, collected on day 0 of AZD1222 vaccination. The receptors here all came from an adult in good health.

The rearrangement joins TRBV6-5 to TRBJ1-1; D not certain. Germline loops: CDR1 MNHEY, CDR2 SVGAGI. The CDR3 has 11 residues. V lost 4 bases to trimming and J lost 6 bases, with 6 bases between them. The CDR3 protein is CASSSYSEAFF. CDR3 DNA sequence: TGTGCCAGCAGTTCCTACTCTGAAGCTTTCTTT.

This rearrangement joins TRBV27 to TRBJ1-2; a weak D match, TRBD1 (5 bases). This CDR3 has 14 residues. V shed 11 bases and J shed 2 bases, with 18 bases lying between them. Germline assignment: CDR1 MNHEY and CDR2 SMNVEV (reference sequence). The CDR3 here is CAAAIRANNYGYTF. The CDR3 nucleotides read TGTGCCGCAGCAATCAGGGCGAACAACTATGGCTACACCTTC.

The chain has TRBV7-2 and TRBJ1-6; possible D gene TRBD1, 6 bases. Germline loops: CDR1 SGHTA, CDR2 FQGNSA. Trimming removed 5 bases at V and 2 bases at J, with 13 bases between. This CDR3 has 16 residues. CDR3 in amino acids: CASSPQGTAYNSPLHF. The DNA of the CDR3 is TGTGCCAGCAGCCCCCAGGGGACGGCCTATAATTCACCCCTCCACTTT.

About this clone itself: One end of the junction fails to match germline, which may point to a read error. V is TRBV7-7 and J is TRBJ2-2, with D unclear. Germline V gene sequence: CDR1 SSHAT, CDR2 FNYEAQ (reference sequence). This CDR3 is 14 amino acids long. The CDR3 is CASSLAQTPGELFF. The DNA of the CDR3 is TGTGCTAGCAGCTTAGCACAGACGCCCGGGGAGCTGTTTTTT.

This clone appeared a few times. The chain uses TRBV6-5 and TRBJ1-3; possible D gene TRBD1, 6 bases. The CDR3 has 14 residues. Trimming took off 7 bases at V and 2 bases at J, with 12 bases between the two ends. Germline loops: CDR1 MNHEY, CDR2 SVGAGI. The CDR3: CASTLGGPGNTIYF. Written as DNA, the CDR3 is TGTGCCAGCACCCTAGGGGGGCCTGGAAACACCATATATTTT.

This chain links TRBV9 with TRBJ2-1; 7 positions agree with TRBD1. CDR3 length equals 15 residues. Per germline, CDR1 SGDLS and CDR2 YYNGEE. Trimming at V came to 6 bases and at J to 3 bases, leaving 9 bases not matched to a gene. The CDR3 DNA reads TGTGCCAGCACCTTGACTGGGACAGACTACAATGAGCAGTTCTTC. It specifies CASTLTGTDYNEQFF.

CDR3 DNA sequence: TGTGCCAGCAAGACCTCTTGGGGTAGCTCCTACGAGCAGTACTTC. It translates to CASKTSWGSSYEQYF. The chain links TRBV6-5 to TRBJ2-7; D gene ambiguous. Germline values: CDR1 MNHEY, CDR2 SVGAGI. V was trimmed by 7 bases and J by 0 bases, leaving 16 bases between them. This CDR3 is built from 15 residues.

This clone was seen only once. The chain links TRBV27 to TRBJ1-4, with 7 bases that match TRBD1. CDR1 MNHEY and CDR2 SMNVEV come from the germline V gene (reference sequence). The CDR3 consists of 16 residues. The trim removed 6 bases at V and 5 bases at J, leaving 12 bases unmatched. CDR3 loop: CASSLRQGPRNEKLFF. The CDR3 region has the DNA TGTGCCAGCAGCCTCAGACAGGGCCCGAGGAATGAAAAACTGTTTTTT.

V gene TRBV4-1 combines with J gene TRBJ2-4; D is possibly TRBD2 (6 bases). V was shortened by 1 base and J by 0 bases, with 13 bases between the two germline ends. This CDR3 is built from 17 residues. The V gene's germline CDR1 is MGHRA and CDR2 YSYEKL. The DNA of the CDR3 is TGCGCCAGCAGCCAAGTTGGAGCGGGCCTAGCCAAAAACATTCAGTACTTC. It yields the protein CASSQVGAGLAKNIQYF.

The gene calls are TRBV24-1 and TRBJ2-2, with D possibly matching TRBD2 (5 bases). Germline V lookup: CDR1 KGHDR, CDR2 SFDVKD. V was shortened by 3 bases and J by 0 bases, with 13 bases between the two germline ends. This CDR3 is 17 amino acids long. The chain's CDR3 is CATSDRQDFTNTGELFF. DNA for the CDR3: TGTGCCACCAGTGATCGGCAGGACTTCACGAACACCGGGGAGCTGTTTTTT.

On this clone itself: This sample includes further DNA sequences coding for the same CDR3. The chain is built from TRBV9 and TRBJ1-3; D is uncertain. V was shortened by 2 bases and J by 0 bases, with 9 bases between the two germline ends. The CDR3 spans 15 residues. The germline gives CDR1 SGDLS, CDR2 YYNGEE. The CDR3 loop is CASSVSGSSGNTIYF. In DNA form, the CDR3 reads TGTGCCAGCAGCGTCTCGGGTTCCTCTGGAAACACCATATATTTT. Looking up the rest from reference TRBV9 and TRBJ1-3 gives the full variable domain: DSGVTQTPKHLITATGQRVTLRCSPRSGDLSVYWYQQSLDQGLQFLIQYYNGEERAKGNILERFSAQQFPDLHSELNLSSLELGDSALYFCASSVSGSSGNTIYFGEGSWLTVV.

J is TRBJ2-2 and V is TRBV9; 10 bases line up with TRBD1. CDR3 size: 15 residues. Trimming cost V 4 bases and J 7 bases; bases outside gene matches: 7. The germline V gene encodes CDR1 SGDLS and CDR2 YYNGEE. The CDR3: CASSPRTGGSGELFF. The CDR3, as DNA: TGTGCCAGCAGCCCCCGGACAGGGGGAAGCGGGGAGCTGTTTTTT.

This rearrangement joins TRBV7-9 to TRBJ1-4; 10 bases fit TRBD1. With 2 bases clipped from V and 7 bases from J, the junction kept 4 bases outside the gene matches. The CDR3 totals 15 residues. The V gene's germline CDR1 is SEHNR and CDR2 FQNEAQ (reference sequence). The CDR3 spells CASSLPRDRGEKLFF. The CDR3 nucleotides read TGTGCCAGCAGCTTACCTCGGGACAGGGGTGAAAAACTGTTTTTT.